This T cell receptor beta chain was profiled in a study of PD-1 blockade in classical Hodgkin lymphoma. Germline assignment: CDR1 GTSNPN and CDR2 SVGIG (reference sequence). Deletions cut 8 bases from V and 7 bases from J, with 23 bases between. This CDR3 is 14 amino acids long. Sequenced by immunoSEQ multiplex PCR; TCRdb stores in-frame clones only, minus some. Of about 27,000 clones in the sample, about 72% were seen once. With respect to this clone: Its antigen remains unidentified.

Study-level results: Underlying causes for the observed repertoire differences were not defined, possibly disease activity or prior therapy.

The sample's time point: cycle 4 day 1 (C4D1), after less than seven weeks of nivolumab. Each and every patient relapsed after autologous stem cell transplantation, and patients got differing brentuximab vedotin exposure. The rearrangement joins TRBV30 to TRBJ2-5, with D possibly TRBD1 on 5 matching bases. This specimen was peripheral blood mononuclear cells (PBMCs), taken before the fourth cycle of nivolumab. The sequence was collected from a human donor with classical Hodgkin lymphoma. CDR3 sequence: CALNLGAALGTQYF. CDR3 nucleotides: TGTGCCCTTAACCTAGGGGCAGCCCTCGGGACCCAGTACTTC.